This T cell receptor (beta chain) was captured by sequencing in a study of Ad26.COV2.S vaccination and SARS-CoV-2 variants. The study, taken as a whole, reports: Total T cell responses, in the TCR breadth and depth analyses, may have been underestimated. Comparable non-spike TCR breadth was observed in vaccine and placebo recipients.

On this clone itself: What it recognizes is unknown.

TCRdb's table, derived via immunoSEQ multiplex PCR, lists solely in-frame clones and lacks some. The sample lists some 300,000 clones; around 85% were seen once. Treatment denoted: approximately 18 received Ad26.COV2.S at low or high dose, single or two shots; 5 received placebo; per-sample allocation not given. The samples date from day 63 after the first vaccine or placebo injection. Germline assignment: CDR1 LNHDA and CDR2 SQIVND (reference sequence). The CDR3 extends over 18 amino acids. V was clipped by 1 base and J by 3 bases, with 18 bases between them. The starting material was peripheral blood, obtained in a trial of Ad26.COV2.S vaccine versus placebo. The sequence was collected from a person between 18 and 65 years old who received the Ad26.COV2.S COVID-19 vaccine or a placebo. The chain recombines TRBV19 with TRBJ1-4; perhaps TRBD1 as D (6 bases). The CDR3 coding sequence is TGTGCCAGTAGTATAGGACTACGCCTTAGGGGGGCTAATGAAAAACTGTTTTTT. Translating it yields CASSIGLRLRGANEKLFF.